Sequencing of this T cell receptor (beta chain) was carried out in a study of radiation and T cells in renal cell carcinoma. This clone was detected only once. Its antigen remains unknown. Time point of the sample: baseline pretreatment blood. The treatment here: 15 Gy SBRT to primary tumor, nephrectomy 4 weeks later. This renal cell carcinoma was of the clear cell type. General study points: Top tumor clonotypes rose in blood 2 weeks post-radiation, then contracted. No pretreatment tumor biopsies were available for baseline clonotypes.

Assay used: immunoSEQ multiplex PCR; TCRdb lists only in-frame clones, some missing. This sample has about 49,000 clones, with 83% found just once. CDR1 and CDR2 (germline): SGDLS, YYNGEE. The CDR3 consists of 13 residues. Trimming cost V 2 bases and J 3 bases, with 9 bases left between them. Material: blood, obtained from a patient whose treatment included radiotherapy and nephrectomy. The chain carries TRBV9 and TRBJ2-7; TRBD2 is a possible D gene (6 bases). This TCR came from a woman aged 70-85 years with renal cell carcinoma. The CDR3 DNA is TGTGCCAGCAGCGTGATCGGGGGCTACGAGCAGTACTTC. Amino acids: CASSVIGGYEQYF.